These 30 T cell receptor beta chains were sequenced from one sample in a study of early T cells in non-severe SARS-CoV-2 infection (dated by TCRdb to the early 2020s). Libraries were made using 5' RACE. The sample was run on a NextSeq 500. TCRdb trimmed public reads at Q25 via fastp, called clones via MiXCR and kept in-frame beta chains. Every distinct CDR3 protein forms one entry, paired with its most common genes and DNA. The sample includes 64,000 or so distinct CDR3 sequences, with around 13% observed a single time. Roughly 4.2% of the sample belongs to the ten largest clones. Sequencing was carried out using whole blood. Every receptor here comes from an adult who was a healthcare worker with PCR-confirmed SARS-CoV-2 infection or an uninfected control (not recorded which).

This clonotype was observed a few times. The gene calls are TRBV3-1 and TRBJ2-4; D call uncertain. Germline V lookup: CDR1 LGHDT, CDR2 YNNKEL (reference sequence). CDR3 length: 14 residues. Trimming stripped 1 base from V and 8 bases from J, with 12 bases between. For the CDR3, the DNA is TGTGCCAGCAGCCAAGGGAACCTTGGAGACATTCAGTACTTC. This codes for CASSQGNLGDIQYF.

This clonotype was seen a handful of times. The genes are TRBV11-2 and TRBJ2-3; D gene unclear. CDR1 and CDR2 from the germline V gene are SGHAT and FQNNGV. V dropped 1 base and J dropped 0 bases, with 8 bases sitting between them. This CDR3 contains 15 residues. Written as DNA, the CDR3 is TGTGCCAGCAGCTTAGGGGTTCCTAGCACAGATACGCAGTATTTT. Translated: CASSLGVPSTDTQYF.

The chain employs TRBV24-1 and TRBJ2-1; D is uncertain. This CDR3 comprises 11 residues. V was trimmed by 9 bases and J by 7 bases, leaving 9 bases between them. The germline V gene encodes CDR1 KGHDR and CDR2 SFDVKD. CDR3 in DNA: TGTGCCACCCAACGGAGAAATGAGCAGTTCTTC. Translated: CATQRRNEQFF.

The table lists this clonotype with many counts. The chain links TRBV6-2 or TRBV6-3 to TRBJ2-3; 7 bases align to TRBD1. V shed 6 bases, J shed 7 bases, and the junction held 10 bases outside the gene matches. Germline CDR1 and CDR2: MNHEY and SVGEGT. The CDR3 is 14 residues long. Here the CDR3 reads CASSHRDRQNTQYF. Written as DNA, the CDR3 is TGTGCCAGCAGCCACCGGGACAGACAAAATACGCAGTATTTT.

This clonotype was picked up a small number of times. The rearrangement links TRBV7-9 to TRBJ2-2, with 12 bases aligning to TRBD1. Germline trimming cut 5 bases from V and 7 bases from J; bases unmatched to any gene: 11. Germline assignment: CDR1 SEHNR and CDR2 FQNEAQ (reference sequence). The CDR3 has 17 amino acids. For the CDR3, the DNA is TGTGCCAGCAGCCCAAATCCGGGACAGGGGGCCGTCGGGGAGCTGTTTTTT. It translates to CASSPNPGQGAVGELFF.

This chain links TRBV7-2 with TRBJ2-2; 8 bases fit TRBD1. Trimming cost V 5 bases and J 1 base; bases outside gene matches: 6. This CDR3 comprises 16 residues. CDR1 is SGHTA, CDR2 FQGNSA, per germline. The CDR3 region has the DNA TGTGCCAGCAGCACTCAGGGGGCGAGGAACACCGGGGAGCTGTTTTTT. Protein: CASSTQGARNTGELFF.

The V gene is TRBV10-3, the J gene TRBJ2-3; weak D call: TRBD1 (5 bases). The CDR3 totals 13 residues. Trimming cost V 7 bases and J 5 bases, with 13 bases left between them. Germline V gene data show CDR1 as ENHRY and CDR2 as SYGVKD. The CDR3 coding sequence is TGTGCCATCAAAAGCCAGGGTTTAGATACGCAGTATTTT. Its protein product is CAIKSQGLDTQYF.

This clonotype was recorded at least ten times. The V call is TRBV6-5, the J call TRBJ2-2; D is uncertain. Per germline, CDR1 MNHEY and CDR2 SVGAGI. CDR3 length: 15 amino acids. The V end was cut by 5 bases, the J end by 0 bases, with 10 bases between. CDR3 nucleotide sequence: TGTGCCAGCAGTGGCCGGCTCGCGAACACCGGGGAGCTGTTTTTT. Translation gives CASSGRLANTGELFF.

The chain is built from TRBV7-9 and TRBJ2-5, with a possible D match to TRBD2 (6 bases). Germline values: CDR1 SEHNR, CDR2 FQNEAQ (reference sequence). The germline V and J ends were trimmed by 3 bases and 9 bases, with 11 bases remaining between them. CDR3 size: 12 residues. The CDR3 nucleotides read TGTGCCAGCAGCTTTTGGGGCGGGGCCCAGTACTTC. This encodes CASSFWGGAQYF.

There are many counts of this clonotype. V and J are TRBV29-1 and TRBJ1-1; 7 positions match TRBD1. CDR1 and CDR2 from the germline V gene are SQVTM and ANQGSEA. This CDR3 has 12 amino acids. The junction had 4 bases not matched to a gene; V was cut back by 6 bases and J by 3 bases. The CDR3 loop reads CSVAGTDTEAFF. The CDR3 DNA sequence: TGCAGCGTCGCCGGGACAGACACTGAAGCTTTCTTT.

CDR3 protein: CSAPIPSGPSYNEQFF. The CDR3 DNA reads as TGCAGTGCTCCGATCCCGAGCGGACCCTCCTACAATGAGCAGTTCTTC. The V gene is TRBV20-1, the J gene TRBJ2-1, with D perhaps matching TRBD2 (5 bases). This CDR3 is 16 amino acids long. Germline loops: CDR1 DFQATT, CDR2 SNEGSKA (reference sequence). V was shortened by 5 bases and J by 0 bases, with 17 bases between the two germline ends.

The chain links TRBV2 to TRBJ1-1; 11 nucleotides match TRBD1. The germline gives CDR1 SNHLY, CDR2 FYNNEI. The CDR3 covers 14 residues. V lost 4 bases to trimming and J lost 5 bases; unmatched junction nucleotides: 3. The CDR3 spells CASSGDRGETEAFF. The CDR3 DNA follows: TGTGCCAGCAGTGGGGACAGGGGGGAGACTGAAGCTTTCTTT.

This clonotype occurred a few times. The chain couples TRBV5-6 to TRBJ2-7, with D perhaps TRBD1 or TRBD2 (5 bases each). V was shortened by 3 bases and J by 3 bases, with 7 bases between the two germline ends. This CDR3 is built from 12 residues. Germline CDR1 is SGHDT and CDR2 is YYEEEE. The chain's CDR3 is CASSWDVYEQYF. CDR3 coding DNA: TGTGCCAGCAGCTGGGACGTCTACGAGCAGTACTTC.

This clonotype was found a few times. This chain connects TRBV27 to TRBJ1-1, with D unresolved. Germline V CDR1 and CDR2: MNHEY, SMNVEV (reference sequence). The V and J ends lost 8 bases and 0 bases respectively, with 19 bases between them. This CDR3 has 16 residues. The CDR3 loop reads CASGARNPAMNTEAFF. For the CDR3, the DNA is TGTGCCAGCGGCGCCAGGAACCCTGCTATGAACACTGAAGCTTTCTTT.

This rearrangement joins TRBV11-2 to TRBJ2-3, with 7 bases that match TRBD2. Trimming at V came to 1 base and at J to 2 bases, leaving 3 bases not matched to a gene. Germline-derived CDR1 and CDR2 are SGHAT and FQNNGV. The CDR3 runs to 15 residues. CDR3 loop: CASSLGDYNTDTQYF. The CDR3 region has the DNA TGTGCCAGCAGCTTAGGGGACTATAACACAGATACGCAGTATTTT.

This clonotype was detected only a few times. The chain has TRBV25-1 and TRBJ1-5; D is unresolved. There are 13 residues in the CDR3. Germline V gene data show CDR1 as MGHDK and CDR2 as SYGVNS. V was trimmed by 3 bases and J by 3 bases, leaving 6 bases between them. CDR3 sequence reads: CASSDGINQPQHF. The DNA for the CDR3 is TGTGCCAGCAGTGATGGCATCAATCAGCCCCAGCATTTT.

Many counts were recorded for this clonotype. V and J are TRBV19 and TRBJ2-1, with D possibly TRBD2 on 5 matching bases. The CDR3 covers 15 residues. The germline V and J ends were trimmed by 8 bases and 0 bases, with 14 bases remaining between them. Per germline, CDR1 LNHDA and CDR2 SQIVND (reference sequence). The CDR3 region has the DNA TGTGCCAGTCGTTGGACGGGGAGCTCCTACAATGAGCAGTTCTTC. Protein product: CASRWTGSSYNEQFF.

In its sample, this clonotype was seen a few times. The J gene is TRBJ1-4, the V gene TRBV20-1; TRBD1 is a possible D gene (5 bases). Germline CDR1 and CDR2: DFQATT and SNEGSKA (reference sequence). Trimming left V 3 bases short and J 5 bases short, with 13 bases between. This CDR3 has 14 amino acids. The CDR3: CSARVGVGNEKLFF. For the CDR3, the DNA is TGCAGTGCTAGGGTGGGGGTCGGGAATGAAAAACTGTTTTTT.

This clonotype was counted ten times or more. Here the CDR3 reads CSVPGQGVHEQYF. The CDR3 DNA sequence: TGCAGCGTGCCGGGACAGGGGGTGCACGAGCAGTACTTC. This sequence joins TRBV29-1 and TRBJ2-7, with 11 bases lining up with TRBD1. CDR3 length: 13 amino acids. Germline CDR1 reads SQVTM; CDR2 reads ANQGSEA. Trimming took 6 bases from V and 5 from J; bases not matched to a gene: 6.

This clonotype came up many times. The chain uses TRBV11-2 and TRBJ1-2, with a weak D call TRBD1 (5 bases). CDR1 SGHAT and CDR2 FQNNGV come from the germline V gene. The CDR3 consists of 17 residues. Between the trimmed V and J ends, which lost 5 bases and 4 bases, there was a span of 23 bases. The CDR3 loop reads CASSPIGAGPWAYGYTF. CDR3 sequence (DNA): TGTGCCAGCAGCCCCATTGGGGCAGGGCCCTGGGCCTATGGCTACACCTTC.

This clonotype showed up just a few times. This chain connects TRBV29-1 to TRBJ1-1; TRBD1 agrees at 9 bases. With V trimmed by 6 bases and J by 10 bases, 9 bases remained unmatched. Germline V gene data show CDR1 as SQVTM and CDR2 as ANQGSEA. The CDR3 loop spans 12 amino acids. The CDR3 loop reads CSVGTGKRVAFF. The CDR3 nucleotides are TGCAGCGTCGGGACAGGGAAGCGCGTAGCTTTCTTT.

The chain has TRBV13 and TRBJ2-5; 9 positions match TRBD2. V shed 2 bases and J 5 bases; nucleotides not matched to a gene: 3. In germline, CDR1 is PRHDT, CDR2 FYEKMQ (reference sequence). The CDR3 is made up of 14 amino acids. The CDR3 here is CASSLRGGAETQYF. The CDR3 region has the DNA TGTGCCAGCAGCTTACGCGGGGGGGCGGAGACCCAGTACTTC. Using reference TRBV13 and TRBJ2-5 for the parts outside the CDR3, the full variable domain is AAGVIQSPRHLIKEKRETATLKCYPIPRHDTVYWYQQGPGQDPQFLISFYEKMQSDKGSIPDRFSAQQFSDYHSELNMSSLELGDSALYFCASSLRGGAETQYFGPGTRLLVL.

In this sample, this clonotype is medium-sized. This chain uses TRBV7-2 with TRBJ2-1; 8 bases match TRBD2. The J segment lost 4 bases and the V segment lost 5 bases, leaving 7 bases of the junction unmatched. The CDR3 loop spans 15 amino acids. Germline values: CDR1 SGHTA, CDR2 FQGNSA. The CDR3 coding sequence is TGTGCCAGCAGCCCCCTGCGGGGGGCGTACAATGAGCAGTTCTTC. It translates to CASSPLRGAYNEQFF.

This sequence joins TRBV7-9 and TRBJ2-1, with 10 nucleotides matching TRBD2. The CDR3 length is 14 residues. V lost 0 bases, J lost 13 bases, and 6 bases stayed unmatched. Germline loops: CDR1 SEHNR, CDR2 FQNEAQ (reference sequence). The CDR3 protein is CASSLAVAGGLQFF. The CDR3 nucleotides are TGTGCCAGCAGCTTAGCAGTAGCGGGGGGACTTCAGTTCTTC.

This clonotype was seen many times. The chain has TRBV5-6 and TRBJ1-1; 11 bases are shared with TRBD1. Germline values: CDR1 SGHDT, CDR2 YYEEEE. The trim removed 4 bases at V and 1 base at J, leaving 6 bases unmatched. The CDR3 covers 16 residues. The CDR3 DNA reads TGTGCCAGCAGCCCCAGGACAGGGGGCGCGAACACTGAAGCTTTCTTT. Residues: CASSPRTGGANTEAFF. Complete variable domain (other parts from reference TRBV5-6 and TRBJ1-1): DAGVTQSPTHLIKTRGQQVTLRCSPKSGHDTVSWYQQALGQGPQFIFQYYEEEERQRGNFPDRFSGHQFPNYSSELNVNALLLGDSALYLCASSPRTGGANTEAFFGQGTRLTVV.

This clonotype was seen repeatedly, ten times or more. V gene TRBV12-5 combines with J gene TRBJ1-1; no reliable D call. The germline V gene has CDR1 LGHNT and CDR2 FRNRAP. Trimming stripped 2 bases from V and 2 bases from J, with 9 bases between. The CDR3 totals 14 residues. The CDR3 DNA reads as TGTGCTAGTGGTTTGAGTCCCCGTAACACTGAAGCTTTCTTT. Protein sequence: CASGLSPRNTEAFF.

This chain links TRBV6-5 with TRBJ1-1; D perhaps matches TRBD1 (6 bases). Germline V CDR1 and CDR2: MNHEY, SVGAGI. With 2 bases removed from V and 3 bases from J, the gap between germline ends came to 7 bases. The CDR3 length is 13 residues. Written as DNA, the CDR3 is TGTGCCAGCAGTTACCACAGGGACACTGAAGCTTTCTTT. Protein sequence: CASSYHRDTEAFF.

This clonotype was seen only a few times. The rearrangement joins TRBV27 to TRBJ2-3; D could derive from TRBD1 or TRBD2 (5 bases each). V was clipped by 7 bases and J by 3 bases, with 14 bases between them. The CDR3 is 14 residues long. Germline CDR1 is MNHEY and CDR2 is SMNVEV (reference sequence). This CDR3 is CASTPAGTTDTQYF. DNA of the CDR3: TGTGCCAGCACCCCCGCAGGGACGACAGATACGCAGTATTTT.

The J gene is TRBJ2-2, the V gene TRBV20-1, with D possibly matching TRBD1 (5 bases). With 3 bases removed from V and 6 bases from J, the gap between germline ends came to 11 bases. Germline CDR1 DFQATT, CDR2 SNEGSKA (reference sequence). This CDR3 is built from 13 residues. The CDR3: CSASKTVPGELFF. The CDR3 region has the DNA TGCAGTGCTAGCAAGACAGTTCCCGGGGAGCTGTTTTTT.

This clonotype has just a few counts. V gene TRBV7-3 combines with J gene TRBJ2-5; D gene uncertain. This CDR3 contains 13 residues. V lost 4 bases and J 3 bases, leaving 9 bases between the germline ends. CDR1 is SGHTA, CDR2 FQGTGA, per germline. The CDR3 region is CASSSVLEETQYF. The CDR3 nucleotides read TGTGCCAGCAGCTCTGTTCTTGAAGAGACCCAGTACTTC.